Reported below is one TCR beta chain. Here immunoSEQ multiplex PCR was the method, and the copy in TCRdb shows in-frame clones only, minus some. The profile shows around 300,000 clones, roughly 80% of them singletons. These data originate in a study of cytotoxic CD8 clonotypes in ibrutinib-treated CLL. Sample: PBMCs, taken before ibrutinib treatment. The clonotype originates from a human donor with chronic lymphocytic leukemia.

The CDR3 DNA sequence: TGTGCCAGCAGCGTAAATAAGGGCTTCGGTTACTATGGCTACACCTTC. Amino acids: CASSVNKGFGYYGYTF. V and J are TRBV27 and TRBJ1-2; no reliable D call. Germline V gene sequence: CDR1 MNHEY, CDR2 SMNVEV (reference sequence). The CDR3 totals 16 residues. V lost 6 bases to trimming and J lost 3 bases, with 20 bases between them.